The present TCR beta chain was sequenced within a study of OX40 agonist ivuxolimab in advanced cancers. Profiling relied on immunoSEQ multiplex PCR, and the TCRdb table lists in-frame clones only, not all of them. The sample lists roughly 56,000 clones; roughly 84% were seen once. Trimming removed 2 bases from V and 5 bases from J, with 10 bases in between. The CDR3 covers 14 residues. Germline assignment: CDR1 LNHDA and CDR2 SQIVND (reference sequence). V usage is TRBV19 and J usage is TRBJ1-5, with D maybe TRBD1 (5 bases). The origin of this receptor is an adult with an advanced solid tumor such as melanoma, head and neck, liver or kidney cancer. Sequencing was performed on CD4+ or CD8+ T cells sorted from blood, taken in a trial of the OX40 agonist ivuxolimab. CDR3 region: CASSIWDGDQPQHF. CDR3 in DNA: TGTGCCAGTAGTATATGGGACGGAGATCAGCCCCAGCATTTT.